This T cell receptor beta chain originates from a study of T cell responses to AZD1222 COVID-19 vaccine. General observations from the study: Repertoires were obtained only post-peak T cell response. White British ancestry dominated among donors, who included more females, and clonal diversity was possibly underestimated. It was only five to seven AZD1222 recipients who were seropositive at baseline.

About this clone itself: What it binds is not known.

The CDR3 is 15 amino acids. Trimming cost V 3 bases and J 0 bases, with 9 bases left between them. Germline V gene sequence: CDR1 MDHEN, CDR2 SYDVKM. Data came from immunoSEQ multiplex PCR; TCRdb stores just in-frame clones and leaves some out. The table lists 100,000 to 150,000 clones, 80% to 90% of them singletons. The sequences come from peripheral blood, collected on day 0 of AZD1222 vaccination. The genes are TRBV28 and TRBJ2-1, with no clear D. The receptor's source is an adult in good health. CDR3 DNA: TGTGCCAGCAGTTTCCAGCGATCCTCCTACAATGAGCAGTTCTTC. This codes for CASSFQRSSYNEQFF.